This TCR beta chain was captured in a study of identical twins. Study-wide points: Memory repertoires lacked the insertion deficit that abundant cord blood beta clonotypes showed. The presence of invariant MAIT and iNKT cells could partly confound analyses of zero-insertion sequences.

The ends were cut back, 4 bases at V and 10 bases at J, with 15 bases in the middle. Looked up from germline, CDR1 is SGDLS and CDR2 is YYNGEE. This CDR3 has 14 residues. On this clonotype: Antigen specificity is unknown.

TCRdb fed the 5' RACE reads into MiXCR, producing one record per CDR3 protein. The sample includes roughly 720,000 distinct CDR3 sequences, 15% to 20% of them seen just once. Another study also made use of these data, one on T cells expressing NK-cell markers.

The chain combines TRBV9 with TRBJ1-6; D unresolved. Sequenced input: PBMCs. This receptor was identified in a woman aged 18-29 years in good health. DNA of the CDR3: TGTGCCAGCAGCTCAGGTCGGTGGGAGTCACCCCTCCACTTT. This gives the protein CASSSGRWESPLHF.